This entry describes one T cell receptor beta chain. Treatment: randomized to nivolumab then ipilimumab (arm A) or the reverse (arm B). Sorted cells were live CD3+CD8+, lacking CD19 and CD56, from PBMCs. TCRdb keeps only in-frame clones here, not all; method: immunoSEQ multiplex PCR. Of around 41,000 clones in the sample, 80% to 90% were seen once. The ends lost 4 bases at V and 5 bases at J; junction bases unmatched: 8. The CDR3 spans 15 residues. Germline CDR1 reads SGHVS; CDR2 reads FQNEAQ. This entry is derived from a study of sequential checkpoint blockade in melanoma. The wider study: Arm A got nivolumab then ipilimumab; arm B the reverse, 1:1. Both treatment sequences were followed by maintenance nivolumab.

The source material was CD8+ T cells sorted from blood (inferred from file names), sampled from a patient given nivolumab and ipilimumab in sequence. V and J are TRBV7-8 and TRBJ2-1; 7 bases align to TRBD1. The origin of this receptor is a human donor with melanoma. Written as DNA, the CDR3 is TGTGCCAGCAGCTCACAGGGGATGGTAGACAATGAGCAGTTCTTC. This sequence encodes CASSSQGMVDNEQFF.